The rows below give T cell receptor beta chains drawn from one sample of a study of blood T cell repertoires in COVID-19. Profiling relied on immunoSEQ multiplex PCR, and the TCRdb table lists in-frame clones only, not all of them. The table has 250,000 or so clones, about 83% seen once. Sequencing was performed on peripheral blood. These receptors came from a man older than 75 with acute or convalescent COVID-19. Each CDR3 is given with its conserved first and last residue. The D gene is left open where the match is weak. Clone size is not always given. Where it is, it says once, few, many or a class for expanded clones.

length	V	D	J	size	DNA	CDR3
15	TRBV28	TRBD1	TRBJ1-6	-	TGTGCCAGCAGTTCTGGACAGGGTAGGAATTCACCCCTCCACTTT	CASSSGQGRNSPLHF
13	TRBV3-1/TRBV3-2	TRBD1	TRBJ1-1	-	TGTGCCAGCAGTCGACAGGGCGGGACTGAAGCTTTCTTT	CASSRQGGTEAFF
17	TRBV3-1/TRBV3-2	TRBD2	TRBJ2-3	-	TGTGCCAGCAGCCAAGGGACTAGCGGGGATTGCACAGATACGCAGTATTTT	CASSQGTSGDCTDTQYF
13	TRBV28	-	TRBJ2-2	-	TGTGCCAGCAGTTTCGACATCACCGGGGAGCTGTTTTTT	CASSFDITGELFF
16	TRBV9	-	TRBJ2-6	-	TGTGCCAGCAGCCTTACCGACAGTTACGGGGCCAACGTCCTGACTTTC	CASSLTDSYGANVLTF
16	TRBV27	-	TRBJ1-6	once	TGTGCCAGCAGTTTATCGACGGGAGTCTCGAATTCACCCCTCCACTTT	CASSLSTGVSNSPLHF
13	TRBV6-5	-	TRBJ2-4	few	TGTGCCAGCAGCCAGGGGTTACAAAACATTCAGTACTTC	CASSQGLQNIQYF
17	TRBV14	-	TRBJ2-3	-	TGTGCCAGCAGCCAACCCCGGGTAGTAGGGAGAACAGATACGCAGTATTTT	CASSQPRVVGRTDTQYF
10	TRBV6-1	-	TRBJ1-1	few	TGTGCCAGCAGTGATAGTCAAGCTTTCTTT	CASSDSQAFF
15	TRBV6-5	TRBD1	TRBJ1-4	-	TGTGCCAGCAGCTTTCTAGGGACAGGCGGGGAAAAACTGTTTTTT	CASSFLGTGGEKLFF